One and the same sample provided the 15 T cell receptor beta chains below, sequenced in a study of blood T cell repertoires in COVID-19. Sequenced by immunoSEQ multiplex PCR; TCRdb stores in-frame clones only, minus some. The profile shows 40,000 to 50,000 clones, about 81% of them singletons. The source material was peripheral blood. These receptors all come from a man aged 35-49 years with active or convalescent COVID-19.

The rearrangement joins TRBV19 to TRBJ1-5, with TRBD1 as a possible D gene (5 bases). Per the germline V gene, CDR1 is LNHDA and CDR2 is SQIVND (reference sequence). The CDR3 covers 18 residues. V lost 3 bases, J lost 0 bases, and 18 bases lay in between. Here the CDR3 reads CASSITRGSFYSNQPQHF. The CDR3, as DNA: TGTGCCAGTAGTATTACCCGGGGGTCTTTTTATAGCAATCAGCCCCAGCATTTT.

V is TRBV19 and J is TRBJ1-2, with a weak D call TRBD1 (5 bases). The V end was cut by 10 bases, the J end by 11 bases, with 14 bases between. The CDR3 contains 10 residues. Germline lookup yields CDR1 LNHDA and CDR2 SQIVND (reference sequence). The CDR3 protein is CATSRGGYTF. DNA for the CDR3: TGTGCCACCTCCCGGGGGGGATACACCTTC. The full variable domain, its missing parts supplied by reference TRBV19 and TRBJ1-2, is DGGITQSPKYLFRKEGQNVTLSCEQNLNHDAMYWYRQDPGQGLRLIYYSQIVNDFQKGDIAEGYSVSREKKESFPLTVTSAQKNPTAFYLCATSRGGYTFGSGTRLTVV.

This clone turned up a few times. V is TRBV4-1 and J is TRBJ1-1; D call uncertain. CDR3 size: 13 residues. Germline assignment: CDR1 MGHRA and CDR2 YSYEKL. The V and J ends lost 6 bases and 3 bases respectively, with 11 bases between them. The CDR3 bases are TGCGCCAGCAGGCTGGTCGGAGACACTGAAGCTTTCTTT. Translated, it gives CASRLVGDTEAFF.

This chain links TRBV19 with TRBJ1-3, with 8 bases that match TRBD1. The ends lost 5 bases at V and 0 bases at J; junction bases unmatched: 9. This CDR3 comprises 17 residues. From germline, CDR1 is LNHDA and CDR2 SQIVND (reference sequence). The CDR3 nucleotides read TGTGCCAGTAGTCCCGGACAGGGCGGGAGCTCTGGAAACACCATATATTTT. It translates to CASSPGQGGSSGNTIYF. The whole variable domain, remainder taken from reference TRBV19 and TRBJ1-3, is DGGITQSPKYLFRKEGQNVTLSCEQNLNHDAMYWYRQDPGQGLRLIYYSQIVNDFQKGDIAEGYSVSREKKESFPLTVTSAQKNPTAFYLCASSPGQGGSSGNTIYFGEGSWLTVV.

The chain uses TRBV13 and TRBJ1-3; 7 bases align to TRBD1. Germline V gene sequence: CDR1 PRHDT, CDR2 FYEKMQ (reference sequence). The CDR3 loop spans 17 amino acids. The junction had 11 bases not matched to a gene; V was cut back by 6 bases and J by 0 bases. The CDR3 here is CASRRALDRDSGNTIYF. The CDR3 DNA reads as TGTGCCAGCAGGCGCGCCCTAGACAGGGACTCTGGAAACACCATATATTTT.

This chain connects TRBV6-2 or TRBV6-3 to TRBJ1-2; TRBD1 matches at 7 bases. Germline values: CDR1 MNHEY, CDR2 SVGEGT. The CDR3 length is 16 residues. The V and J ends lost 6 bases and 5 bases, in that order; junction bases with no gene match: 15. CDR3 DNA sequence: TGTGCCAGCAGCCCTACAGCCCCGGGACAGCTGTATGGCTACACCTTC. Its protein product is CASSPTAPGQLYGYTF.

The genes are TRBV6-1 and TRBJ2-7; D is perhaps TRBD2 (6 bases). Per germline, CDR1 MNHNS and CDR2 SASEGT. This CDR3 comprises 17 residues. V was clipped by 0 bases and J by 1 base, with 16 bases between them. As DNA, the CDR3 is TGTGCCAGCAGTGAAGCAGTGGGAGGCGGAGCGTCCTACGAGCAGTACTTC. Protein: CASSEAVGGGASYEQYF.

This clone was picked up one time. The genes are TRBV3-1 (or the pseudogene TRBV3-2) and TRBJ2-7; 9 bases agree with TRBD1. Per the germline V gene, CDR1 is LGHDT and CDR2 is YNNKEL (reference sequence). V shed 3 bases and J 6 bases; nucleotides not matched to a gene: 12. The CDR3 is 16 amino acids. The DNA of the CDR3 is TGTGCCAGCAGCCATCACCGGGACAGGGAGGGGAGCGAGCAGTACTTC. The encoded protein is CASSHHRDREGSEQYF.

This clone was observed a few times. As DNA, the CDR3 is TGCAGCGTTGATCCCCACGACAGGGCCCGCGGATACACCTTC. The encoded protein is CSVDPHDRARGYTF. The chain has TRBV29-1 and TRBJ1-2; TRBD1 agrees at 7 bases. The CDR3 length is 14 residues. V shed 3 bases, J shed 11 bases, and the junction held 15 bases outside the gene matches. Germline-derived CDR1 and CDR2 are SQVTM and ANQGSEA.

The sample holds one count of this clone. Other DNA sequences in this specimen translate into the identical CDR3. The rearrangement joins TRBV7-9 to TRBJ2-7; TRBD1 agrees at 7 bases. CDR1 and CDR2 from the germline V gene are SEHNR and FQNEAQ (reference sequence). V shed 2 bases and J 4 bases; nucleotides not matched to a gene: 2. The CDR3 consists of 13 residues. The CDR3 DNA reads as TGTGCCAGCAGCTTATCAGGGGGATACGAGCAGTACTTC. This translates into CASSLSGGYEQYF. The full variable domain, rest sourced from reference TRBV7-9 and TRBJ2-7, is DTGVSQNPRHKITKRGQNVTFRCDPISEHNRLYWYRQTLGQGPEFLTYFQNEAQLEKSRLLSDRFSAERPKGSFSTLEIQRTEQGDSAMYLCASSLSGGYEQYFGPGTRLTVT.

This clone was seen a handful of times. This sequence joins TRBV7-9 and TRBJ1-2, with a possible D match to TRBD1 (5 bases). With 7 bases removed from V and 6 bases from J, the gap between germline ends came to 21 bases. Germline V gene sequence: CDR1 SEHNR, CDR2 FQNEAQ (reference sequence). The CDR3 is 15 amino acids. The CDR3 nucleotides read TGTGCCAGCACCATAGGGGCAGGCATCAGCGATGGCTACACCTTC. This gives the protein CASTIGAGISDGYTF.

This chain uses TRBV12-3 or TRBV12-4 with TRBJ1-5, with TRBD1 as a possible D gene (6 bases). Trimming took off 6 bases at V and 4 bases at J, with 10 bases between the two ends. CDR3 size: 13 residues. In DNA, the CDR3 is TGTGCCAGCAGCGGGCAGGGGAATCAGCCCCAGCATTTT. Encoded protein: CASSGQGNQPQHF.

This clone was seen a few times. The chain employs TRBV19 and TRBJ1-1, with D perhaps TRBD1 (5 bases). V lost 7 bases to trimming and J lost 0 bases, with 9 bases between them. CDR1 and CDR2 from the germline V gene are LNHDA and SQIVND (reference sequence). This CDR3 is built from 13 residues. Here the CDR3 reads CASKKGLNTEAFF. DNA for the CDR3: TGTGCCAGTAAGAAGGGGCTGAACACTGAAGCTTTCTTT.

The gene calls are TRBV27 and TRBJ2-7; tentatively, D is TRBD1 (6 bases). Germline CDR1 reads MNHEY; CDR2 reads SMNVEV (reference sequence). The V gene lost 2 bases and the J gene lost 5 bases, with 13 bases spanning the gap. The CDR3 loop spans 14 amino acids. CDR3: CASSLQGKQDEQYF. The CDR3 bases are TGTGCCAGCAGTTTACAGGGGAAACAAGACGAGCAGTACTTC.

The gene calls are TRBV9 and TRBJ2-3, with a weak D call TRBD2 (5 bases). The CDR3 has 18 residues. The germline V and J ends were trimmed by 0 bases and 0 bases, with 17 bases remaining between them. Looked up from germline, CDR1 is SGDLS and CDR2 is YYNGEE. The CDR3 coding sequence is TGTGCCAGCAGCGTAGAGGGAACGAGGGTTGAAAGCACAGATACGCAGTATTTT. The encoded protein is CASSVEGTRVESTDTQYF.